This T cell receptor beta chain was sequenced for a study of a mutant IDH1 vaccine in newly diagnosed glioma. The wider study: Of treated patients, approximately 62% were men and roughly 38% women, averaging roughly 40 years.

Findings of the study overall: Seemingly, pseudoprogression had no relation to changes in the top peripheral T cell clonotypes. Vaccine-induced immune responses occurred in under 95% of patients.

Sequencing was performed with immunoSEQ multiplex PCR; in TCRdb, only in-frame clones are kept and a portion is missing. The repertoire holds fewer than 30,000 clones, about 77% seen once, with about a tenth in the top ten. With respect to this clone: The target antigen is unknown.

Time point given: week 5, during vaccination. Each dose of the vaccine consisted of 300 ug of mutant IDH1 20-mer peptide, with topical imiquimod. The donors' diagnosis was new WHO grade 3 or 4 astrocytoma that was IDH1-mutant and ATRX-lost. The receptor comes from a middle-aged man with glioma. The specimen comprised PBMCs, sampled from a glioma patient whose treatment included an IDH1 peptide vaccine.

The CDR3 bases are TGTGCCAACGCGGGACTAGCGGGAGTTGAGCAGTTCTTC. Translation gives CANAGLAGVEQFF. V gene TRBV7-9 combines with J gene TRBJ2-1, with TRBD2 identical over 14 bases. Trimming took 10 bases from V and 9 from J; bases not matched to a gene: 5. CDR3 length equals 13 residues. Germline V CDR1 and CDR2: SEHNR, FQNEAQ (reference sequence).